The 2 T cell receptor beta chains below come from one sample, sequenced in a study of blood T cell repertoires in COVID-19. Generated by immunoSEQ multiplex PCR, the TCRdb table keeps only in-frame clones and is missing some. Of around 250,000 clones detected, around four fifths appear once; the ten largest clones hold about 5.7%. Sequencing was carried out using peripheral blood. The receptor set was obtained from a man older than 75 with acute or convalescent COVID-19.

The chain recombines TRBV14 with TRBJ1-2; no firm D call. Trimming took 0 bases from V and 4 from J, leaving 6 bases between them. The CDR3 is 13 residues long. Per germline, CDR1 SGHDN and CDR2 FVKESK. Here the CDR3 reads CASSQELVYGYTF. The CDR3 DNA reads as TGTGCCAGCAGCCAAGAGCTAGTCTATGGCTACACCTTC.

As DNA, the CDR3 is TGTGCCAGCAGCCGTGGTCAGGGGGCTGATTATGAGCAGTTCTTC. Encoded protein: CASSRGQGADYEQFF. This chain links TRBV4-2 with TRBJ2-1, with TRBD1 matching over 8 bases. Per germline, CDR1 LGHNA and CDR2 YNFKEQ. The J segment lost 8 bases and the V segment lost 4 bases, leaving 10 bases of the junction unmatched. CDR3 length equals 15 residues.